This T cell receptor beta chain stems from a study of blood T cells in healthy people across ages. Study-level points and caveats: The donors' CMV status was not determined, possibly confounding changes in expanded clonotypes. Those diversity estimates obtained from one million T cells were thought to be underestimates.

On this clonotype itself: The antigen is not known.

CDR1 is DFQATT and CDR2 is SNEGSKA in the germline V gene (reference sequence). Trimming pared 6 bases from V and 6 bases from J, leaving 17 bases between. The CDR3 sequence is 13 residues long. Each sample yielded at least 6 micrograms of PBMC total RNA. A second about 7 to 12 cycle PCR used barcoded and J-beta primers. Every cDNA molecule bore a tag from a template-switch adaptor containing 12 random nucleotides. From the 5' RACE reads, TCRdb called clonotypes with MiXCR, one entry per CDR3 protein. Of roughly 1.4 million distinct CDR3 sequences detected, around 55% appear once; the ten largest clones hold over 5.5%.

The source material was blood. This rearrangement joins TRBV20-1 to TRBJ1-2; no reliable D call. The clonotype originates from a man aged 18 to 29 in good health. For the CDR3, the DNA is TGCAGTGCCCCCCGCACCCTCTTACATGGCTACACCTTC. Protein sequence: CSAPRTLLHGYTF.